Listed below are T cell receptor beta chains from one sample, sequenced in a study of siplizumab effects on memory and regulatory T cells. Libraries were prepared by immunoSEQ multiplex PCR; TCRdb keeps only in-frame clonotypes and omits some of them. The table has about 97,000 clones, nearly 95% seen once; the top ten hold about 11%. Sequenced: non-Treg CD4+ T cells sorted from blood. All receptors derive from a human donor in good health. Both conserved end residues are part of each CDR3. Each record gives: clone size, J gene, D gene, V gene, CDR3 DNA, CDR3 protein. The D gene is left open where the match is weak. Clone size is not always given. Where it is, it says once, few, many or a class for expanded clones.

>-|TRBJ1-2|-|TRBV7-8
TGTGCCAGCAGCTTATTGGGCGGAAACTATGGCTACACCTTC
CASSLLGGNYGYTF
>-|TRBJ2-7|TRBD1|TRBV19
TGTGCCAGTACAACCGGGACAGGGCCCTACGAGCAGTACTTC
CASTTGTGPYEQYF
>-|TRBJ1-2|TRBD1|TRBV7-9
TGTGCCAGCAGCCAGGGGGTTAGGGCGGTTGGCTACACCTTC
CASSQGVRAVGYTF
>-|TRBJ2-6|-|TRBV30
TGTGCCTGGAGTGTACTACGGAGCTCTGGGGCCAACGTCCTGACTTTC
CAWSVLRSSGANVLTF
>-|TRBJ1-1|TRBD1|TRBV7-9
TGTGCCAGCAGTAAAGCGACAGGGCCGAACACTGAAGCTTTCTTT
CASSKATGPNTEAFF
>-|TRBJ2-3|TRBD2|TRBV23-1
TGCGCCAGGAAGACTAGCGGGAGGGCCGTGGATACGCAGTATTTT
CARKTSGRAVDTQYF
>-|TRBJ2-1|TRBD2|TRBV5-4
TGTGCCAGCAGCTTGGCCAGCGGGAGGAGTTACAATGAGCAGTTCTTC
CASSLASGRSYNEQFF
>-|TRBJ2-3|-|TRBV7-3
TGTGCCAGCAGCTTAGGCAGAACAGATACGCAGTATTTT
CASSLGRTDTQYF
>once|TRBJ2-7|-|TRBV30
TGTGCCTGGCTCCAACAGGGCAGCGAGCAGTACTTC
CAWLQQGSEQYF
>-|TRBJ2-3|TRBD2|TRBV30
TGTGCCTGGAGGAGGACTAGCGGGAGGAGAGATACGCAGTATTTT
CAWRRTSGRRDTQYF
>-|TRBJ2-2|-|TRBV27
TGTGCCAGCAGTTTCGTAGGCAGGGGCTCCGGGGAGCTGTTTTTT
CASSFVGRGSGELFF
>-|TRBJ2-7|-|TRBV6-6
TGTGCCAGCAGTTACGGGCAGGGAAACGAGCAGTACTTC
CASSYGQGNEQYF
>-|TRBJ2-7|TRBD2|TRBV30
TGTGCCTGGAGTGTCTCTAGCGGGGGCTACGAGCAGTACTTC
CAWSVSSGGYEQYF
>-|TRBJ1-1|-|TRBV10-3
TGTGCCATCAGTGATGACCATAACACTGAAGCTTTCTTT
CAISDDHNTEAFF
>-|TRBJ2-7|-|TRBV27
TGTGCCAGCAGTTTAGCAGGACCCTACGAGCAGTACTTC
CASSLAGPYEQYF
>-|TRBJ1-5|-|TRBV6-1
TGTGCCAGCAGATGGGAGACCAATCAGCCCCAGCATTTT
CASRWETNQPQHF
>-|TRBJ2-5|-|TRBV14
TGTGCCAGCAGCCGGAACATTGGGTTCCAAGAGACCCAGTACTTC
CASSRNIGFQETQYF
>-|TRBJ2-3|-|TRBV5-1
TGCGCCAGCAGCTTGCAGGCTAGTTCAGATACGCAGTATTTT
CASSLQASSDTQYF
>-|TRBJ1-6|TRBD1|TRBV27
TGTGCCAGCAGTTTGACAGGGAAATCTCCACCCCTCCACTTT
CASSLTGKSPPLHF
>-|TRBJ2-7|-|TRBV20-1
TGCAGTGCTAGTTGGGGGGAGCAGTACTTC
CSASWGEQYF